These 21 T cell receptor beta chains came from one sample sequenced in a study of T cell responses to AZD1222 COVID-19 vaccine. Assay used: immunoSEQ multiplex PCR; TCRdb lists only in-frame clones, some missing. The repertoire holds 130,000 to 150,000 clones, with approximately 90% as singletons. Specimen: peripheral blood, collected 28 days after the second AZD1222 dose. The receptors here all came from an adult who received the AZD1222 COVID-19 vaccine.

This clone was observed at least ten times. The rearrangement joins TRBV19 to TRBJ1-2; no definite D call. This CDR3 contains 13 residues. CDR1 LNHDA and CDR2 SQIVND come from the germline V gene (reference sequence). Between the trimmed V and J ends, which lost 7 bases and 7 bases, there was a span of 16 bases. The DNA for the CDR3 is TGTGCCAGTAACGAACACATTACCGCTGGCTACACCTTC. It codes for CASNEHITAGYTF.

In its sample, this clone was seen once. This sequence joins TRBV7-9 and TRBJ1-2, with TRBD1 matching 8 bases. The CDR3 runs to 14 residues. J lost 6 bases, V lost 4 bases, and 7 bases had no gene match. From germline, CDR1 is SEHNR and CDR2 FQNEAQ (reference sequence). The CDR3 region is CASSSTGAGDGYTF. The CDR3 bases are TGTGCCAGCAGCTCGACAGGGGCAGGGGATGGCTACACCTTC.

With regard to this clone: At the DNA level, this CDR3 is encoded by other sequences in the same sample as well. The CDR3 nucleotides read TGTGCCAGCAGTGAGGGCGAAGAGACCCAGTACTTC. This encodes CASSEGEETQYF. The chain has TRBV6-1 and TRBJ2-5; no firm D call. CDR1 is MNHNS, CDR2 SASEGT, per germline. Trimming took off 3 bases at V and 3 bases at J, with 5 bases between the two ends. The CDR3 consists of 12 residues.

DNA for the CDR3: TGTGCCAGCAGCTTAGGGAGACAGGGGGAATCACCCCTCCACTTT. Translating gives CASSLGRQGESPLHF. The chain combines TRBV7-8 with TRBJ1-6, with 9 bases fitting TRBD1. Germline V gives CDR1 SGHVS, CDR2 FQNEAQ. V was pared by 1 base and J by 10 bases, with 5 bases of the junction left unmatched. The CDR3 length is 15 residues.

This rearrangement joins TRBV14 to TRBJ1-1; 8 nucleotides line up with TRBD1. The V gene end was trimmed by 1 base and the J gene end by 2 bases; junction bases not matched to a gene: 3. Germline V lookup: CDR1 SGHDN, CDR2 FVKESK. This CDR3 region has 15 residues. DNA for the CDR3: TGTGCCAGCAGCCAAGCGACAGGGGCTAACACTGAAGCTTTCTTT. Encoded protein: CASSQATGANTEAFF.

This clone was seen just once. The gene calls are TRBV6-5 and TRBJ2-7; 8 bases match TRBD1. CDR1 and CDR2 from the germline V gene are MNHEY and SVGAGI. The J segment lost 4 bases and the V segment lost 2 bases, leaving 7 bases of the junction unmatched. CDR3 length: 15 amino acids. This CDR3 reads CASSYGRQGMYEQYF. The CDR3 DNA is TGTGCCAGCAGTTACGGGCGACAGGGGATGTACGAGCAGTACTTC.

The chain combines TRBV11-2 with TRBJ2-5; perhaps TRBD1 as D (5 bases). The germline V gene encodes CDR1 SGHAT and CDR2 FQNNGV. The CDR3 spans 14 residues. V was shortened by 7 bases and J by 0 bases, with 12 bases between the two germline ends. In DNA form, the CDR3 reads TGTGCCAGCACCCAAGACAGCTACCAAGAGACCCAGTACTTC. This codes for CASTQDSYQETQYF.

CDR3 in amino acids: CASSVGPGGRENEQFF. The CDR3 DNA reads TGTGCCAGCAGCGTAGGACCTGGCGGGAGAGAAAATGAGCAGTTCTTC. The genes are TRBV9 and TRBJ2-1; 7 positions agree with TRBD2. The J segment lost 7 bases and the V segment lost 0 bases, leaving 10 bases of the junction unmatched. Germline CDR1 is SGDLS and CDR2 is YYNGEE. The CDR3 extends over 16 amino acids.

CDR3 in amino acids: CASNPSPHYGYTF. DNA for the CDR3: TGTGCCAGCAACCCGTCACCTCACTATGGCTACACCTTC. This chain links TRBV6-2 or TRBV6-3 with TRBJ1-2, with unresolved D. This CDR3 region has 13 residues. Germline CDR1 MNHEY, CDR2 SVGEGT. V lost 7 bases to trimming and J lost 3 bases, with 12 bases between them.

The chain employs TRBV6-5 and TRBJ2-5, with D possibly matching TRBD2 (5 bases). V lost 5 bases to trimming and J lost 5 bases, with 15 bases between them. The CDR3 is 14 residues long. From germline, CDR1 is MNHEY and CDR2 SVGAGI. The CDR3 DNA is TGTGCCAGCAGTACTAGGACTTCCGAGGAGACCCAGTACTTC. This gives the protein CASSTRTSEETQYF.

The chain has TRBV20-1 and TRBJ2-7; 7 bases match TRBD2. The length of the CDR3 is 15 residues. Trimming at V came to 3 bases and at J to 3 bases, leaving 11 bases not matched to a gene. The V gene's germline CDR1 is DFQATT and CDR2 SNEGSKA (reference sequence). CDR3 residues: CSASRAGEGRYEQYF. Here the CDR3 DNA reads TGCAGTGCTAGTCGGGCGGGGGAAGGTCGCTACGAGCAGTACTTC.

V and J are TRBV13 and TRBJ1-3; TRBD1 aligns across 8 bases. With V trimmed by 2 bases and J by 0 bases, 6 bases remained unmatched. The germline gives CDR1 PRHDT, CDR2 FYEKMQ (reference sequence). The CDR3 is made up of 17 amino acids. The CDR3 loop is CASSLRQGPYSGNTIYF. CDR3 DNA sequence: TGTGCCAGCAGCTTACGACAGGGGCCCTACTCTGGAAACACCATATATTTT.

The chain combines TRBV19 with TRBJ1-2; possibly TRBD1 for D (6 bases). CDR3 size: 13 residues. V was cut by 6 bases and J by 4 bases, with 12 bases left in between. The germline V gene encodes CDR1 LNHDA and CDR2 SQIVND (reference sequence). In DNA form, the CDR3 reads TGTGCCAGTAGCCGGGACATTATCTATGGCTACACCTTC. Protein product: CASSRDIIYGYTF.

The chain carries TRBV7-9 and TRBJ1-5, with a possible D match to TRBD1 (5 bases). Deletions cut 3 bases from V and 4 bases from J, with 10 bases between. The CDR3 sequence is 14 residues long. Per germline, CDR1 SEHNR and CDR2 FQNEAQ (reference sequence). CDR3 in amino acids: CASSFPGGNQPQHF. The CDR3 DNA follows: TGTGCCAGCAGCTTCCCCGGGGGGAATCAGCCCCAGCATTTT.

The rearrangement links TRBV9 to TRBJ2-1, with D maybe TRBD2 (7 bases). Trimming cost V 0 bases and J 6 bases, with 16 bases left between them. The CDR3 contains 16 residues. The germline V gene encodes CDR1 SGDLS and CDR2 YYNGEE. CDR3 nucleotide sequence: TGTGCCAGCAGCGTAGATGTGCGGGGGCCCGTCAATGAGCAGTTCTTC. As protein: CASSVDVRGPVNEQFF. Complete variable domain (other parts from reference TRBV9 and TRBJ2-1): DSGVTQTPKHLITATGQRVTLRCSPRSGDLSVYWYQQSLDQGLQFLIQYYNGEERAKGNILERFSAQQFPDLHSELNLSSLELGDSALYFCASSVDVRGPVNEQFFGPGTRLTVL.

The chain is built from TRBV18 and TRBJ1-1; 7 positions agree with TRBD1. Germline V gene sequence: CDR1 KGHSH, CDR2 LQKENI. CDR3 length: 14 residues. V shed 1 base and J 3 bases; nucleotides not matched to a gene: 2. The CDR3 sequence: CASSPLDRDTEAFF. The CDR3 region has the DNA TGTGCCAGCTCACCACTCGACAGGGACACTGAAGCTTTCTTT. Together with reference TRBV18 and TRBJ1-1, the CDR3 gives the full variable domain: NAGVMQNPRHLVRRRGQEARLRCSPMKGHSHVYWYRQLPEEGLKFMVYLQKENIIDESGMPKERFSAEFPKEGPSILRIQQVVRGDSAAYFCASSPLDRDTEAFFGQGTRLTVV.

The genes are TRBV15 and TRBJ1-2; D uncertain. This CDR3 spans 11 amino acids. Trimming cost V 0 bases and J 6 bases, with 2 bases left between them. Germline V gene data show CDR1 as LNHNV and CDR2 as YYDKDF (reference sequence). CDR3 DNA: TGTGCCACCAGCAGAGATCATGGCTACACCTTC. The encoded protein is CATSRDHGYTF. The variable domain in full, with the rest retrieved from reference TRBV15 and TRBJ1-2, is DAMVIQNPRYQVTQFGKPVTLSCSQTLNHNVMYWYQQKSSQAPKLLFHYYDKDFNNEADTPDNFQSRRPNTSFCFLDIRSPGLGDTAMYLCATSRDHGYTFGSGTRLTVV.

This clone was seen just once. CDR3 nucleotides: TGTGCCAGCAGCTCCACCGGGACAGGGAAAACCCACGAGCAGTACTTC. It specifies CASSSTGTGKTHEQYF. The chain has TRBV2 and TRBJ2-7, with 9 bases aligning to TRBD1. Germline CDR1 reads SNHLY; CDR2 reads FYNNEI. The CDR3 is made up of 16 amino acids. The V gene end was trimmed by 6 bases and the J gene end by 5 bases; junction bases not matched to a gene: 14.

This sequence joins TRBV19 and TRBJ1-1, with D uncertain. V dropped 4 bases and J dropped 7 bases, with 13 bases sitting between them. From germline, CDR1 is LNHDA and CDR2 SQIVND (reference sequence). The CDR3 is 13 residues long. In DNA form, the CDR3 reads TGTGCCAGTAGTAAATCTGCCCAACTTGAAGCTTTCTTT. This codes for CASSKSAQLEAFF.

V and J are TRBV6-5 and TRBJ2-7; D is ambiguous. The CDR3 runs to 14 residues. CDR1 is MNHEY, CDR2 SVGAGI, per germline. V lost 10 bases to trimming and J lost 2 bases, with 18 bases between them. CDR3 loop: CATRPRTPAYEQYF. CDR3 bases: TGTGCCACCAGGCCGAGGACCCCCGCCTACGAGCAGTACTTC.

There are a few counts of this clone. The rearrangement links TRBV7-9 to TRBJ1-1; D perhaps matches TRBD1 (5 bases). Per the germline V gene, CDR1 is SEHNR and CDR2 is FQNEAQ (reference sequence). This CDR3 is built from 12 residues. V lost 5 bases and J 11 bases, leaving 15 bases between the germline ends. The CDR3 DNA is TGTGCCAGCAGCGAGGGGCCTCCCGAGGCTTTCTTT. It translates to CASSEGPPEAFF.